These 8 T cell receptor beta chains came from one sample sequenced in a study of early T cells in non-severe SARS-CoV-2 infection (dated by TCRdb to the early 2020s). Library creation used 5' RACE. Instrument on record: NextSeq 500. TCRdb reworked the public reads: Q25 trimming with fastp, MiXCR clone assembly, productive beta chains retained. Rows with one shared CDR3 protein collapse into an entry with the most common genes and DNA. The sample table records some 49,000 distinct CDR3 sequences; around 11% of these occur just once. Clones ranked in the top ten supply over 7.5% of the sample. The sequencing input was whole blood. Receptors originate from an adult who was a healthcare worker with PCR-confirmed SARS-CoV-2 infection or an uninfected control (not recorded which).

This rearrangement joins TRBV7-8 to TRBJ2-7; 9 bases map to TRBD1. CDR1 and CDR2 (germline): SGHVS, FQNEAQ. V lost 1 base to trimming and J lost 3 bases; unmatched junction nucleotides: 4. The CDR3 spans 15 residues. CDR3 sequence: CASSLGGQGRYEQYF. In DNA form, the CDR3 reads TGTGCCAGCAGCTTAGGAGGACAGGGGCGCTACGAGCAGTACTTC.

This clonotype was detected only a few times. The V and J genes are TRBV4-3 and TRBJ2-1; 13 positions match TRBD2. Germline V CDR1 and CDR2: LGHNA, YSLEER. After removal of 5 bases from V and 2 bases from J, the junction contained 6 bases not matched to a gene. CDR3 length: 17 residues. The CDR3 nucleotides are TGCGCCAGCAGCACTAGCGGGAGGGGCCCTACCTACAATGAGCAGTTCTTC. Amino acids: CASSTSGRGPTYNEQFF.

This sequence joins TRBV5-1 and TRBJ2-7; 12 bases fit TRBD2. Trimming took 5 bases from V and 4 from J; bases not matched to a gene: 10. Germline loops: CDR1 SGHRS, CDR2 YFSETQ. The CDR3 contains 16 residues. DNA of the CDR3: TGCGCCAGCAGGGATGCTAGCGGGGGGGCGTCATACGAGCAGTACTTC. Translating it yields CASRDASGGASYEQYF.

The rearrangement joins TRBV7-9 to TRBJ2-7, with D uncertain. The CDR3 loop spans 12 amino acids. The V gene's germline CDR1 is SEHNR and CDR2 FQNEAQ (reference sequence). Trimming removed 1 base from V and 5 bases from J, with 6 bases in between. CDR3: CASSLDSDEQYF. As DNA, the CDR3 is TGTGCCAGCAGCTTAGACAGTGACGAGCAGTACTTC.

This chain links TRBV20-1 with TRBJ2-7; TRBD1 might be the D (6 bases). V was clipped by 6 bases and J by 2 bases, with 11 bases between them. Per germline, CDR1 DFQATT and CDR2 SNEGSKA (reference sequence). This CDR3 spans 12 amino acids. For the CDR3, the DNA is TGCAGTGCCACCGGGACACCCTACGAGCAGTACTTC. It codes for CSATGTPYEQYF.

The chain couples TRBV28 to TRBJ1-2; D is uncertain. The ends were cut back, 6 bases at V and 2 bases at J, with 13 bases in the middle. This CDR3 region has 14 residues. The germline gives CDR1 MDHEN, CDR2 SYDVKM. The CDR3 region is CASRKGATNYGYTF. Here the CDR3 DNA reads TGTGCCAGCAGGAAAGGAGCGACGAACTATGGCTACACCTTC.

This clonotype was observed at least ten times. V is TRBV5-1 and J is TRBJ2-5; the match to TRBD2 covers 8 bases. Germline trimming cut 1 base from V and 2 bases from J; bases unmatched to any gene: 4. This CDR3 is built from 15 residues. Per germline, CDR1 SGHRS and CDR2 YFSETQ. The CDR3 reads CASSLPAGGQETQYF. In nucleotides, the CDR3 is TGCGCCAGCAGCTTGCCCGCGGGAGGACAAGAGACCCAGTACTTC.

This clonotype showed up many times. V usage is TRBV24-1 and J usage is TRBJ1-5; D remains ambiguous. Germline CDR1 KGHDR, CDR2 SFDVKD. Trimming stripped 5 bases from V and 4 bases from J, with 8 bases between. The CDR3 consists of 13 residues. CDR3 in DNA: TGTGCCACCAGTGTTGCCGGGAATCAGCCCCAGCATTTT. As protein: CATSVAGNQPQHF.